The entry below describes one TCR beta chain. No antigen is known for it. The source of the sample is a study of long-term antiretroviral therapy in people with HIV. Points from the study as a whole: Within the repertoire, clones expanded before ART were dominant at all time points. It was observed that HIV repertoires exhibited narrower CDR3 length ranges than controls.

Treatment locations for all participants with HIV were in the United States. Version v3.0 of the immunoSEQ assay was performed at survey level. For every sample, sequencing targeted roughly 40,000-50,000 T-cell genomes. Some clones are missing from TCRdb's copy, which holds only in-frame ones; the method was immunoSEQ multiplex PCR. In the table there are some 25,000 clones, around 77% of which are singletons. The germline CDR1 and CDR2 sequences are LNHNV and YYDKDF (reference sequence). The ends lost 0 bases at V and 7 bases at J; junction bases unmatched: 7. This CDR3 comprises 16 residues. The chain combines TRBV15 with TRBJ1-4, with TRBD1 identical over 8 bases. Sequencing used unsorted PBMCs, obtained 2.1 years after starting antiretroviral therapy. The TCR sequence derives from a man aged 25-45 years with HIV. The CDR3 DNA reads TGTGCCACCAGCAGAGAAGACGGGACAGGTGGTGAAAAACTGTTTTTT. It translates to CATSREDGTGGEKLFF.